The rows below give T cell receptor beta chains drawn from one sample of a study of T cells in Graves' hyperthyroidism and ophthalmopathy. TCRdb redid the calling of the multiplex PCR reads with MiXCR, one entry per CDR3 protein. The sample holds about 270,000 distinct CDR3 sequences, over 20% seen once. The sample was blood. The source is a man aged 25-45 years with Graves' ophthalmopathy. Both conserved end residues are part of each CDR3. Each record gives: J gene, clone size, D gene, V gene, CDR3 DNA, CDR3 protein. A D gene is named only where the DNA matches it firmly. Rows may omit the clone size; those that give it use once, few, many or a size class.

j_call: TRBJ2-1
clone_size: many
d_call: TRBD1
v_call: TRBV28
cdr3_nt: TGTGCCAGCAGGCTGGGACAGGGAGGCAATGAGCAGTTCTTC
cdr3_aa: CASRLGQGGNEQFF

j_call: TRBJ2-1
clone_size: .
d_call: .
v_call: TRBV7-8
cdr3_nt: TGTGCCAGCAGCTTAGGGGTAGTCACCTACAATGAGCAGTTCTTC
cdr3_aa: CASSLGVVTYNEQFF

j_call: TRBJ2-1
clone_size: .
d_call: .
v_call: TRBV9
cdr3_nt: TGTGCCAGCAGCGTAGGCTGGCAGGGGTCAGTTGGGTCCTACAATGAGCAGTTCTTC
cdr3_aa: CASSVGWQGSVGSYNEQFF

j_call: TRBJ2-1
clone_size: many
d_call: TRBD2
v_call: TRBV2
cdr3_nt: TGTGCCAGCACTTCTAGCGGGAGTCGAGATGAGCAGTTCTTC
cdr3_aa: CASTSSGSRDEQFF

j_call: TRBJ1-4
clone_size: .
d_call: .
v_call: TRBV20-1
cdr3_nt: TGCAGTGCCTTGGGAGGGGATAATGAAAAACTGTTTTTT
cdr3_aa: CSALGGDNEKLFF

j_call: TRBJ2-1
clone_size: few
d_call: .
v_call: TRBV5-1
cdr3_nt: TGCGCCAGCTGGGCCCAGCTTTTGAATGAGCAGTTCTTC
cdr3_aa: CASWAQLLNEQFF

j_call: TRBJ2-7
clone_size: few
d_call: .
v_call: TRBV4-2
cdr3_nt: TGTGCCAGCAGCCAAGATTTGGGCTCAACCTACGAGCAGTACTTC
cdr3_aa: CASSQDLGSTYEQYF

j_call: TRBJ2-2
clone_size: many
d_call: .
v_call: TRBV12-3/TRBV12-4
cdr3_nt: TGTGCCAGCAGTCCTCGGACTGGGGAGCTGTTTTTT
cdr3_aa: CASSPRTGELFF

j_call: TRBJ1-2
clone_size: .
d_call: .
v_call: TRBV28
cdr3_nt: TGTGCCAGCAGTTTAGGGCAGTTCCAGGGCTACACCTTC
cdr3_aa: CASSLGQFQGYTF

j_call: TRBJ2-1
clone_size: many
d_call: .
v_call: TRBV30
cdr3_nt: TGTGCCTGGAGTGGGAAGACTAGTCGCGTCGATGAGCAGTTCTTC
cdr3_aa: CAWSGKTSRVDEQFF

j_call: TRBJ2-7
clone_size: .
d_call: TRBD2
v_call: TRBV6-1
cdr3_nt: TGTGCCAGCAGCGATAATTGGGGGGGGACTACCCCTTACGAGCAGTACTTC
cdr3_aa: CASSDNWGGTTPYEQYF

j_call: TRBJ2-7
clone_size: few
d_call: .
v_call: TRBV18
cdr3_nt: TGTGCCAGCTCACCACCATCTGGCAGGAACTCCTACGAGCAGTACTTC
cdr3_aa: CASSPPSGRNSYEQYF

j_call: TRBJ1-1
clone_size: .
d_call: .
v_call: TRBV5-1
cdr3_nt: TGCGCCAGCAGCTTGGCCGGGGGAAATGAAGCTTTCTTT
cdr3_aa: CASSLAGGNEAFF

j_call: TRBJ2-1
clone_size: .
d_call: .
v_call: TRBV10-3
cdr3_nt: TGTGCCATCAGTGAGGACATCAGGCAGTTCTTC
cdr3_aa: CAISEDIRQFF

j_call: TRBJ2-7
clone_size: .
d_call: .
v_call: TRBV18
cdr3_nt: TGTGCCAGCTCACCGAACTCTTTTGAGCAGTACTTC
cdr3_aa: CASSPNSFEQYF

j_call: TRBJ1-6
clone_size: few
d_call: .
v_call: TRBV5-1
cdr3_nt: TGCGCCAGCAGCTTTATTGGCGGTTCACCCCTCCACTTT
cdr3_aa: CASSFIGGSPLHF

j_call: TRBJ2-1
clone_size: .
d_call: .
v_call: TRBV24-1
cdr3_nt: TGTGCCACCAGTCCAGTCAACTACAATGAGCAGTTCTTC
cdr3_aa: CATSPVNYNEQFF

j_call: TRBJ2-1
clone_size: many
d_call: TRBD2
v_call: TRBV30
cdr3_nt: TGTGCCTCGGAACGGGAGGGACGGTACAATGAGCAGTTCTTC
cdr3_aa: CASEREGRYNEQFF

j_call: TRBJ2-7
clone_size: few
d_call: TRBD2
v_call: TRBV6-1
cdr3_nt: TGTGCCACCACAAGGACTAGCGGGAGCTCCTACGAGCAGTACTTC
cdr3_aa: CATTRTSGSSYEQYF

j_call: TRBJ2-1
clone_size: many
d_call: TRBD2
v_call: TRBV11-2
cdr3_nt: TGTGCCAGCAGCGGGACTAGCGGGAGCAATGAGCAGTTCTTC
cdr3_aa: CASSGTSGSNEQFF

j_call: TRBJ1-2
clone_size: many
d_call: .
v_call: TRBV6-6
cdr3_nt: TGTGCCAGCAGTTACTCCTCGGGGGCTAACTATGGCTACACCTTC
cdr3_aa: CASSYSSGANYGYTF

j_call: TRBJ2-3
clone_size: few
d_call: TRBD2
v_call: TRBV28
cdr3_nt: TGTGCCAGCAGTCTCCGACTAGCGGGTAGCACAGATACGCAGTATTTT
cdr3_aa: CASSLRLAGSTDTQYF

j_call: TRBJ2-1
clone_size: .
d_call: .
v_call: TRBV7-9
cdr3_nt: TGTGCCAGCAGCTTAATGGGGGGTTCGGTCAATGAGCAGTTCTTC
cdr3_aa: CASSLMGGSVNEQFF

j_call: TRBJ2-7
clone_size: few
d_call: .
v_call: TRBV4-1
cdr3_nt: TGCGCCAGCAGCCTCCGGGACCGGGGCTACGAGCAGTACTTC
cdr3_aa: CASSLRDRGYEQYF

j_call: TRBJ2-1
clone_size: .
d_call: .
v_call: TRBV6-2/TRBV6-3
cdr3_nt: TGTGCCAGCATTCTAAGATGGGGGGGCGGTGAGCAGTTCTTC
cdr3_aa: CASILRWGGGEQFF

j_call: TRBJ2-7
clone_size: .
d_call: TRBD1
v_call: TRBV18
cdr3_nt: TGTGCCAGCTCACCCCGGACAGGGGAAATCTACGAGCAGTACTTC
cdr3_aa: CASSPRTGEIYEQYF

j_call: TRBJ2-7
clone_size: .
d_call: TRBD2
v_call: TRBV6-1
cdr3_nt: TGTGCCAGCACGAGGACTAGCGGGTGGGAGCAGTACTTC
cdr3_aa: CASTRTSGWEQYF

j_call: TRBJ1-1
clone_size: few
d_call: .
v_call: TRBV6-6
cdr3_nt: TGTGCCAGCAGTTACACGTGGGCTTTGAACACTGAAACTTTCTTT
cdr3_aa: CASSYTWALNTETFF